These 16 T cell receptor beta chains were all obtained from the same sample, sequenced in a study of human T cells and chemical hapten exposure. TCRdb re-analysed the RACE reads in MiXCR, keeping a single row per CDR3 protein. Here the sample spans roughly 92,000 distinct CDR3 sequences, about an eighth being singletons. Stated time point: patch test 2, 6 weeks after DPC sensitization. Specified treatment: therapeutic diphenylcyclopropenone sensitization with weekly scalp DPC. Sequencing was performed on whole blood, taken in connection with sensitization to the hapten diphenylcyclopropenone (DPC). These receptor sequences come from a woman aged 40 to 50 with alopecia areata. Some clones in this sample may be carry-over from other donors' samples.

This clonotype was counted many times. The V and J genes are TRBV20-1 and TRBJ1-2, with D possibly TRBD1 on 5 matching bases. CDR1 DFQATT and CDR2 SNEGSKA come from the germline V gene (reference sequence). The CDR3 spans 14 residues. Trimming left V 3 bases short and J 2 bases short, with 13 bases between. DNA of the CDR3: TGCAGTGCTAGCCGGGACGGAACCAACTATGGCTACACCTTC. Translated: CSASRDGTNYGYTF.

In this sample, this clonotype turned up a few times. The chain recombines TRBV7-2 with TRBJ1-3; 8 nucleotides line up with TRBD1. This CDR3 has 15 residues. Germline V CDR1 and CDR2: SGHTA, FQGNSA. The trim removed 4 bases at V and 4 bases at J, leaving 6 bases unmatched. The CDR3: CASSSLTGAGNTIYF. CDR3 nucleotides: TGTGCCAGCAGCTCTCTGACAGGGGCCGGAAACACCATATATTTT.

There are a few counts of this clonotype. This chain uses TRBV19 with TRBJ1-5; D is perhaps TRBD1 (6 bases). Germline CDR1 and CDR2: LNHDA and SQIVND (reference sequence). The CDR3 runs 15 residues. Trimming cost V 5 bases and J 4 bases, with 15 bases left between them. The CDR3 DNA sequence: TGTGCCAGTAGTGAGTTTGGGGGGCGGAATCAGCCCCAGCATTTT. It codes for CASSEFGGRNQPQHF.

In this sample, this clonotype turned up many times. V and J are TRBV29-1 and TRBJ2-1, with 13 nucleotides matching TRBD2. J lost 13 bases, V lost 0 bases, and 3 bases had no gene match. Germline-derived CDR1 and CDR2 are SQVTM and ANQGSEA. The CDR3 length is 13 residues. CDR3 bases: TGCAGCGTTGAAGAACTAGCGGGAGGGCCTCAGTTCTTC. It encodes CSVEELAGGPQFF.

In its sample, this clonotype was seen a few times. The chain recombines TRBV11-2 with TRBJ1-1; no clear D. Trimming pared 6 bases from V and 2 bases from J, leaving 10 bases between. CDR1 is SGHAT and CDR2 is FQNNGV in the germline V gene. CDR3 length: 13 amino acids. CDR3 DNA sequence: TGTGCCAGCAGTCACCCCCGCAACACTGAAGCTTTCTTT. The encoded protein is CASSHPRNTEAFF.

The chain recombines TRBV5-6 with TRBJ2-7; 10 bases align to TRBD2. This CDR3 comprises 19 residues. The J segment lost 2 bases and the V segment lost 9 bases, leaving 23 bases of the junction unmatched. Germline CDR1 SGHDT, CDR2 YYEEEE. The CDR3 region is CAIQPALAGATKRTYEQYF. As DNA, the CDR3 is TGTGCCATCCAGCCCGCCCTAGCGGGAGCAACCAAGCGGACCTACGAGCAGTACTTC.

This clonotype was observed at least ten times. The chain uses TRBV4-3 and TRBJ2-3; D possibly corresponds to TRBD2 (6 bases). Germline CDR1 LGHNA, CDR2 YSLEER. V was cut by 1 base and J by 4 bases, with 12 bases left in between. The CDR3 extends over 15 amino acids. The CDR3 nucleotides read TGCGCCAGCAGCCAAGGAGGGAGGTGGGCAGATACGCAGTATTTT. It is translated as CASSQGGRWADTQYF.

This chain uses TRBV15 with TRBJ2-1, with unresolved D. The CDR3 spans 14 residues. Trimming removed 3 bases from V and 6 bases from J, with 12 bases in between. Germline CDR1 LNHNV, CDR2 YYDKDF (reference sequence). In nucleotides, the CDR3 is TGTGCCACCAGCAGTCTTCGAATTTCCAATGAGCAGTTCTTC. This codes for CATSSLRISNEQFF.

This clonotype occurred many times. This chain uses TRBV7-9 with TRBJ2-3, with D possibly matching TRBD2 (6 bases). Germline CDR1 is SEHNR and CDR2 is FQNEAQ (reference sequence). Trimming took off 3 bases at V and 5 bases at J, with 12 bases between the two ends. This CDR3 comprises 14 residues. In nucleotides, the CDR3 is TGTGCCAGCAGCTTCTCGCGGAGGGAAGATACGCAGTATTTT. Its translation: CASSFSRREDTQYF.

This rearrangement joins TRBV11-2 to TRBJ1-1; the D is unclear. Germline V lookup: CDR1 SGHAT, CDR2 FQNNGV. V dropped 4 bases and J dropped 0 bases, with 12 bases sitting between them. The CDR3 length is 15 residues. The CDR3 sequence: CASSSPKNLNTEAFF. Here the CDR3 DNA reads TGTGCCAGCAGCTCGCCAAAAAACCTGAACACTGAAGCTTTCTTT.

This clonotype was detected ten times or more. V usage is TRBV7-2 and J usage is TRBJ2-3; D is perhaps TRBD1 or TRBD2 (5 bases each). Germline values: CDR1 SGHTA, CDR2 FQGNSA. Trimming left V 5 bases short and J 10 bases short, with 19 bases between. The CDR3 is made up of 14 amino acids. The CDR3 DNA is TGTGCCAGCAGCCTGAGGGATGGCTCAGGGTCGCAGTATTTT. Its translation is CASSLRDGSGSQYF.

This clonotype came up many times. The chain combines TRBV20-1 with TRBJ2-7, with TRBD1 matching 8 bases. V was pared by 4 bases and J by 6 bases, with 2 bases of the junction left unmatched. Per the germline V gene, CDR1 is DFQATT and CDR2 is SNEGSKA (reference sequence). CDR3 length: 11 residues. CDR3 sequence reads: CSAMTGAEQYF. The CDR3, as DNA: TGCAGTGCTATGACAGGGGCCGAGCAGTACTTC.

V gene TRBV27 combines with J gene TRBJ2-1; TRBD1 matches 7 bases. CDR3 length: 16 residues. V lost 5 bases, J lost 5 bases, and 12 bases stayed unmatched. Germline V gene lookup returns CDR1 MNHEY and CDR2 SMNVEV (reference sequence). CDR3 in DNA: TGTGCCAGCAGTCCTCGACAGGGCTCATGGGACAATGAGCAGTTCTTC. Protein product: CASSPRQGSWDNEQFF.

About this clonotype: The germline gene is not matched at one end of the junction; a read error may be the cause. The rearrangement links TRBV19 to TRBJ2-1, with D unclear. The CDR3 has 9 amino acids. Germline V gene sequence: CDR1 LNHDA, CDR2 SQIVND (reference sequence). The CDR3 sequence is CACRNEQFF. CDR3 nucleotides: TGTGCCTGTAGAAATGAGCAGTTCTTC.

The sample holds many counts of this clonotype. The chain joins TRBV14 to TRBJ1-2, with 7 bases identical to TRBD1. The junction had 10 bases not matched to a gene; V was cut back by 4 bases and J by 8 bases. The CDR3 has 14 residues. Germline V gene sequence: CDR1 SGHDN, CDR2 FVKESK. Here the CDR3 DNA reads TGTGCCAGCAGCCTGACAGGGCCCAACGGAGGCTACACCTTC. This codes for CASSLTGPNGGYTF.

This clonotype occurred many times. The chain's CDR3 is CASSSLVYTGELFF. CDR3 DNA: TGTGCCAGCAGTTCCTTGGTGTACACCGGGGAGCTGTTTTTT. This sequence joins TRBV7-9 and TRBJ2-2; D uncertain. Germline loops: CDR1 SEHNR, CDR2 FQNEAQ (reference sequence). Trimming removed 6 bases from V and 3 bases from J, with 11 bases in between. The CDR3 runs 14 residues. Full variable domain (rest looked up from reference TRBV7-9 and TRBJ2-2): DTGVSQNPRHKITKRGQNVTFRCDPISEHNRLYWYRQTLGQGPEFLTYFQNEAQLEKSRLLSDRFSAERPKGSFSTLEIQRTEQGDSAMYLCASSSLVYTGELFFGEGSRLTVL.